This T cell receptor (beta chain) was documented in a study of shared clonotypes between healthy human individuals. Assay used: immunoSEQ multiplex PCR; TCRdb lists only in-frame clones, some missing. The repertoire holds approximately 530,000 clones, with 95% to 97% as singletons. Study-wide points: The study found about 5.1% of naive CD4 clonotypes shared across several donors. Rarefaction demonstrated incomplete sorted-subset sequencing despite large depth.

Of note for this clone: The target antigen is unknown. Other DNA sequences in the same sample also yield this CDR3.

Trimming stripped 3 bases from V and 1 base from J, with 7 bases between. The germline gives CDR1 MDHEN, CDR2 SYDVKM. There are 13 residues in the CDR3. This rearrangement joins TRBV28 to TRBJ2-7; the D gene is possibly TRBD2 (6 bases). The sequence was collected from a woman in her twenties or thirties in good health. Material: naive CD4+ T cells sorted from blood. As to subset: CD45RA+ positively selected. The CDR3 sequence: CASSLGGSYEQYF. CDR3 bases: TGTGCCAGCAGTTTGGGGGGATCCTACGAGCAGTACTTC. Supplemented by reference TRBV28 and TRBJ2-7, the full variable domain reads DVKVTQSSRYLVKRTGEKVFLECVQDMDHENMFWYRQDPGLGLRLIYFSYDVKMKEKGDIPEGYSVSREKKERFSLILESASTNQTSMYLCASSLGGSYEQYFGPGTRLTVT.